The 2 T cell receptor beta chains reported below all come from one sample, sequenced in a study of T cells in narcolepsy (dated by TCRdb to the late 2010s). The receptor library was made with the immunoSEQ multiplex PCR assay. Imported from immuneACCESS, the table was reduced by TCRdb to in-frame sequences with V and J called. These copies leave out some clones; in studies compared against another copy, an unresolved V gene accounts for under half, and the cause of the remainder is not known. Within this sample are approximately 25,000 clones, with less than 70% of them counted one time only. About 12% of the sample comes from the top ten. The specimen sequenced was memory (CD45RA-) CD4+ T cells from blood. Read against the paper, the sample's cell subset or site label means: memory T cells sorted ex vivo from peripheral blood. All receptors come from a human donor in good health.

This chain joins TRBV5-1 and TRBJ1-1; D may be TRBD1 (5 bases). The CDR3 is 13 residues long. V lost 7 bases, J lost 1 base, and 11 bases lay in between. Germline V gene data show CDR1 as SGHRS and CDR2 as YFSETQ. CDR3 loop: CASGASGNTEAFF. The CDR3 DNA sequence: TGCGCCAGCGGGGCCTCGGGGAACACTGAAGCTTTCTTT.

The rearrangement links TRBV5-1 to TRBJ2-2, with a possible D match to TRBD1 (6 bases). CDR3 length: 17 amino acids. The germline V and J ends were trimmed by 7 bases and 2 bases, with 21 bases remaining between them. Germline V gene sequence: CDR1 SGHRS, CDR2 YFSETQ. CDR3 protein: CASQLRVTGTNTGELFF. Here the CDR3 DNA reads TGCGCCAGCCAGCTAAGGGTAACAGGGACCAACACCGGGGAGCTGTTTTTT.